This TCR beta chain originates from a study of CD8 T cells in ankylosing spondylitis. Regarding the study as a whole: A TCR beta motif of several highly homologous variants appeared characteristic of ankylosing spondylitis blood. Reportedly, significant enrichment of disease-linked clones occurred in matched ankylosing spondylitis synovial fluid.

In making TCR beta libraries, quantitative 5'-RACE with molecular barcodes was used. TCRdb reprocessed the 5' RACE reads via MiXCR and lists one record per CDR3 protein. The table includes fewer than 200,000 distinct CDR3 sequences, around 18% detected once. Comments on this clonotype: As yet, its antigen is unknown.

Looked up from germline, CDR1 is MRHNA and CDR2 is SNTAGT. CDR3 length equals 13 residues. V lost 6 bases to trimming and J lost 7 bases; unmatched junction nucleotides: 9. The chain has TRBV6-4 and TRBJ2-7; 7 bases align to TRBD2. Specimen: blood, either unsorted or a sorted T cell fraction (not recorded which). This sequence was found in a male donor with ankylosing spondylitis or in good health (not recorded which). CDR3 in DNA: TGTGCCAGCAGATGGACTAGACTGGGAGAGCAGTACTTC. Its translation is CASRWTRLGEQYF.